This T cell receptor beta chain was found in a study of T cell changes during pregnancy in multiple sclerosis. This CDR3 is built from 16 residues. Trimming cost V 1 base and J 5 bases; bases outside gene matches: 6. CDR1 is LNHNV and CDR2 is YYDKDF in the germline V gene (reference sequence). The repertoire was sequenced with immunoSEQ multiplex PCR; TCRdb's copy has only in-frame clones and lacks some. In the table there are around 50,000 clones, around 92% of which are singletons. The sequences come from CD4+ T cells from peripheral blood mononuclear cells, collected in the second trimester of pregnancy. The chain recombines TRBV15 with TRBJ1-1; 11 nucleotides match TRBD1. The clonotype originates from a female donor with multiple sclerosis, enrolled in a pregnancy study. The CDR3, as DNA: TGTGCCACCAGCAGAGCTTCCGGGACAGGGGGGACTGAAGCTTTCTTT. Translating it yields CATSRASGTGGTEAFF. The full variable domain, completed using reference TRBV15 and TRBJ1-1, is DAMVIQNPRYQVTQFGKPVTLSCSQTLNHNVMYWYQQKSSQAPKLLFHYYDKDFNNEADTPDNFQSRRPNTSFCFLDIRSPGLGDTAMYLCATSRASGTGGTEAFFGQGTRLTVV.